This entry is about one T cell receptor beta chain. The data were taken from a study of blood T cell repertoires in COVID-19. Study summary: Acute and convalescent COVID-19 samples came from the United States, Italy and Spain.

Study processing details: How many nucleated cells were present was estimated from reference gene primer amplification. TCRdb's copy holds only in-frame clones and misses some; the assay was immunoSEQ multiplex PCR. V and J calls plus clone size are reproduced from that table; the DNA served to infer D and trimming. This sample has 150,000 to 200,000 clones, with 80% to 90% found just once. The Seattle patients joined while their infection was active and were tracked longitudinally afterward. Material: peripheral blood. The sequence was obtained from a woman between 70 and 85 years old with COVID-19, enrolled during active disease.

CDR3 coding DNA: TGTGCCAGCAAATCCTCTTGGGGGCAGGGGAATCAGCCCCAGCATTTT. It specifies CASKSSWGQGNQPQHF. V and J are TRBV28 and TRBJ1-5; possible D gene TRBD1, 6 bases. The V end was cut by 7 bases, the J end by 4 bases, with 20 bases between. Germline CDR1 is MDHEN and CDR2 is SYDVKM. The CDR3 is 16 residues long.